Below are 5 T cell receptor beta chains sequenced from a single sample in a study of blood T cells in healthy people across ages. A sample-barcoded 5' primer and a J-beta primer mix were used in a second PCR of roughly 7 to 11 cycles. TCRdb used MiXCR to reprocess the 5' RACE reads, holding one entry per CDR3 protein. Of about a million distinct CDR3 sequences listed, just over 50% were seen once; the top ten hold 20% to 25%. What was sequenced was blood. The receptor set was obtained from a woman aged 55 to 70 in good health.

The genes are TRBV12-3 or TRBV12-4 and TRBJ2-1; 9 bases are shared with TRBD1. The CDR3 totals 13 residues. V lost 3 bases to trimming and J lost 10 bases; unmatched junction nucleotides: 4. The CDR3 loop reads CASSFTGGSEQFF. The CDR3 nucleotides are TGTGCCAGCAGTTTTACAGGGGGCTCGGAGCAGTTCTTC.

This sequence joins TRBV4-2 and TRBJ2-7; 8 positions match TRBD2. V shed 0 bases and J 2 bases; nucleotides not matched to a gene: 6. This CDR3 region has 16 residues. Germline CDR1 LGHNA, CDR2 YNFKEQ. CDR3 in DNA: TGTGCCAGCAGCCAAGATCGGGGGGGGCGGACCTACGAGCAGTACTTC. This encodes CASSQDRGGRTYEQYF.

The gene calls are TRBV29-1 and TRBJ2-2, with D possibly TRBD2 on 5 matching bases. The CDR3 has 17 residues. Trimming shortened V by 1 base and J by 6 bases, and 21 bases separated the two germline ends. The germline CDR1 and CDR2 sequences are SQVTM and ANQGSEA. CDR3 in amino acids: CSVEVWEGKRVAGELFF. CDR3 DNA sequence: TGCAGCGTTGAAGTTTGGGAAGGCAAGAGGGTGGCCGGGGAGCTGTTTTTT.

In its sample, this clonotype was seen a few times. This chain joins TRBV27 and TRBJ2-7; the D call may be TRBD1 or TRBD2 (5 bases each). Per the germline V gene, CDR1 is MNHEY and CDR2 is SMNVEV (reference sequence). This CDR3 contains 14 residues. The germline V and J ends were trimmed by 1 base and 3 bases, with 10 bases remaining between them. The CDR3 region is CASSLLGPFYEQYF. CDR3 nucleotide sequence: TGTGCCAGCAGTTTATTGGGACCTTTCTACGAGCAGTACTTC.

This chain uses TRBV29-1 with TRBJ1-5, with 7 bases that match TRBD1. Germline V gene sequence: CDR1 SQVTM, CDR2 ANQGSEA. With V trimmed by 6 bases and J by 0 bases, 5 bases remained unmatched. This CDR3 comprises 14 residues. CDR3 sequence reads: CSVTGENSNQPQHF. In DNA form, the CDR3 reads TGCAGCGTCACAGGGGAGAATAGCAATCAGCCCCAGCATTTT.